This T cell receptor beta chain was sequenced during a study of blood T cell repertoires in COVID-19. Study overall: Italy, Spain and the United States were the sources of the convalescent and acute COVID-19 samples. PBMCs, B-cell-depleted T cells, or T cells provided the cDNA or gDNA that made up the material.

This clone appeared once. Original processing notes: Cell counts per sample came from amplifying reference gene primers. Data came from immunoSEQ multiplex PCR; TCRdb stores just in-frame clones and leaves some out. The DNA was the basis for D and trimming; V, J and clone size are from that table. Counted here are some 81,000 clones, 90% to 95% occurring once; the ten biggest clones make up around 4.2%. With V trimmed by 6 bases and J by 5 bases, 9 bases remained unmatched. This CDR3 is 16 amino acids long. Germline loops: CDR1 LGHDT, CDR2 YNNKEL (reference sequence). The sequenced sample was peripheral blood. The source of this sequence is a human donor with active COVID-19. The donor label of this sample is uncertain. J is TRBJ2-5 and V is TRBV3-1 (or the pseudogene TRBV3-2), with 13 bases aligning to TRBD2. The CDR3 DNA reads TGTGCCAGCAGACAACTAGCGGGGGGGATTCGGGAGACCCAGTACTTC. Translation: CASRQLAGGIRETQYF.